A single sample is the source of the 13 T cell receptor beta chains below, sequenced in a study of shared clonotypes between healthy human individuals (dated by TCRdb to 2018 to 2020). The library was generated by the immunoSEQ multiplex PCR assay. TCRdb stores this immuneACCESS table with in-frame sequences only. Part of the clones is absent; in the studies checked, under half of the shortfall reflects unresolved V genes, and no reason is known for the rest. Across this sample there are about 1.4 million clones, with roughly 95% seen only once. Over 1% of the sample lies in the top ten. The sample consisted of naive CD4+ T cells sorted from blood. The label giving this sample's cell subset or site can be read as: CD45RA+ positively selected. The receptors were gathered from a man younger than 40 in good health.

V gene TRBV11-2 combines with J gene TRBJ2-7, with D possibly matching TRBD2 (5 bases). This CDR3 is 15 amino acids long. V lost 5 bases and J lost 0, with 14 bases in between. From germline, CDR1 is SGHAT and CDR2 FQNNGV. The CDR3 DNA is TGTGCCAGCAGCCATCTACGGGATGACTCCTACGAGCAGTACTTC. Its protein product is CASSHLRDDSYEQYF.

This clone was seen once. This sample also contains other DNA sequences that code for the same CDR3. The V and J genes are TRBV5-4 and TRBJ1-2; no clear D gene. Germline CDR1 SGHNT, CDR2 YYREEE (reference sequence). Trimming left V 0 bases short and J 0 bases short, with 6 bases between. The CDR3 extends over 14 amino acids. The CDR3 spells CASSLGGANYGYTF. CDR3 bases: TGTGCCAGCAGCTTGGGCGGAGCTAACTATGGCTACACCTTC. The full variable domain, rest sourced from reference TRBV5-4 and TRBJ1-2, is ETGVTQSPTHLIKTRGQQVTLRCSSQSGHNTVSWYQQALGQGPQFIFQYYREEENGRGNFPPRFSGLQFPNYSSELNVNALELDDSALYLCASSLGGANYGYTFGSGTRLTVV.

This clone was counted a single time. The V and J genes are TRBV4-1 and TRBJ1-1; no firm D call. The germline CDR1 and CDR2 sequences are MGHRA and YSYEKL. This CDR3 is 15 amino acids long. Trimming cost V 5 bases and J 1 base, with 14 bases left between them. This CDR3 reads CASSDQARSNTEAFF. The CDR3 bases are TGCGCCAGCAGCGACCAAGCCCGATCGAACACTGAAGCTTTCTTT.

The chain combines TRBV18 with TRBJ2-2; the D is unclear. V was shortened by 1 base and J by 5 bases, with 8 bases between the two germline ends. The CDR3 extends over 14 amino acids. Germline V gene sequence: CDR1 KGHSH, CDR2 LQKENI. CDR3: CASSPLGWTGELFF. Here the CDR3 DNA reads TGTGCCAGCTCACCACTGGGGTGGACCGGGGAGCTGTTTTTT.

The chain couples TRBV7-9 to TRBJ2-1; 10 positions match TRBD2. Unmatched junction bases numbered 7, after V lost 5 bases and J lost 6 bases. The V gene's germline CDR1 is SEHNR and CDR2 FQNEAQ (reference sequence). The CDR3 contains 15 residues. CDR3: CASSQAASGGNEQFF. CDR3 nucleotides: TGTGCCAGCAGCCAGGCGGCTAGCGGGGGCAATGAGCAGTTCTTC.

This clone came up once. The chain carries TRBV5-6 and TRBJ2-2, with D possibly TRBD2 on 7 matching bases. CDR3 length equals 16 residues. The ends were cut back, 3 bases at V and 3 bases at J, with 15 bases in the middle. Germline V gene data show CDR1 as SGHDT and CDR2 as YYEEEE. Here the CDR3 DNA reads TGTGCCAGCAGCTCCCTGGGGGGGGGCGACACCGGGGAGCTGTTTTTT. It translates to CASSSLGGGDTGELFF.

In regard to this clone: A junction boundary mismatches the germline segment, possibly from a read error. The chain couples TRBV7-7 to TRBJ2-2, with D possibly matching TRBD2 (6 bases). The CDR3 consists of 16 residues. From germline, CDR1 is SSHAT and CDR2 FNYEAQ (reference sequence). The CDR3 sequence is CASSLAERLGTGELFF. DNA of the CDR3: TGTGCTAGCAGCTTAGCGGAAAGGTTGGGAACCGGGGAGCTGTTTTTT.

The V and J genes are TRBV11-2 and TRBJ2-1, with 10 positions matching TRBD2. The V and J ends lost 4 bases and 0 bases, in that order; junction bases with no gene match: 6. CDR1 is SGHAT, CDR2 FQNNGV, per germline. The CDR3 is 17 residues long. The CDR3 DNA is TGTGCCAGCAGCTCTACACTAGCGGGGAGCTCCTACAATGAGCAGTTCTTC. Translated, it gives CASSSTLAGSSYNEQFF.

The chain joins TRBV4-3 to TRBJ2-3; D may be TRBD2 (6 bases). The CDR3 runs 21 residues. CDR1 and CDR2 from the germline V gene are LGHNA and YSLEER. V was pared by 0 bases and J by 0 bases, with 25 bases between. The CDR3 reads CASSQEIRVGGFLASTDTQYF. CDR3 DNA: TGCGCCAGCAGCCAAGAGATTCGGGTGGGAGGTTTCCTGGCTAGCACAGATACGCAGTATTTT.

V is TRBV18 and J is TRBJ2-2; weak D call: TRBD2 (5 bases). The germline CDR1 and CDR2 sequences are KGHSH and LQKENI. The CDR3 totals 16 residues. V shed 0 bases and J shed 1 base, with 9 bases lying between them. The CDR3 here is CASSPPRAQNTGELFF. The DNA for the CDR3 is TGTGCCAGCTCACCACCGCGGGCACAGAACACCGGGGAGCTGTTTTTT.

V is TRBV7-9 and J is TRBJ2-7, with a possible D match to TRBD1 (6 bases). The CDR3 is 16 residues long. Between the trimmed V and J ends, which lost 3 bases and 0 bases, there was a span of 15 bases. Germline CDR1 SEHNR, CDR2 FQNEAQ (reference sequence). Here the CDR3 reads CASSFPRGSASYEQYF. The CDR3 coding sequence is TGTGCCAGCAGCTTCCCCAGGGGTAGCGCCTCCTACGAGCAGTACTTC.

The CDR3 region has the DNA TGTGCAAGCCCTCTATCGAATGAGCAGTTCTTC. Amino acid sequence: CASPLSNEQFF. The chain employs TRBV12-2 and TRBJ2-1; TRBD2 was called by the table and not checked on the DNA. TRBV12-2 has pseudogene status. This CDR3 region has 11 residues.

The chain carries TRBV10-3 and TRBJ2-7; TRBD1 matches at 10 bases. CDR1 is ENHRY and CDR2 is SYGVKD in the germline V gene. The junction had 7 bases not matched to a gene; V was cut back by 6 bases and J by 2 bases. The CDR3 sequence is 15 residues long. CDR3 amino acids: CAIRADRGLTYEQYF. The CDR3 bases are TGTGCCATCAGAGCCGACAGGGGGCTAACCTACGAGCAGTACTTC.